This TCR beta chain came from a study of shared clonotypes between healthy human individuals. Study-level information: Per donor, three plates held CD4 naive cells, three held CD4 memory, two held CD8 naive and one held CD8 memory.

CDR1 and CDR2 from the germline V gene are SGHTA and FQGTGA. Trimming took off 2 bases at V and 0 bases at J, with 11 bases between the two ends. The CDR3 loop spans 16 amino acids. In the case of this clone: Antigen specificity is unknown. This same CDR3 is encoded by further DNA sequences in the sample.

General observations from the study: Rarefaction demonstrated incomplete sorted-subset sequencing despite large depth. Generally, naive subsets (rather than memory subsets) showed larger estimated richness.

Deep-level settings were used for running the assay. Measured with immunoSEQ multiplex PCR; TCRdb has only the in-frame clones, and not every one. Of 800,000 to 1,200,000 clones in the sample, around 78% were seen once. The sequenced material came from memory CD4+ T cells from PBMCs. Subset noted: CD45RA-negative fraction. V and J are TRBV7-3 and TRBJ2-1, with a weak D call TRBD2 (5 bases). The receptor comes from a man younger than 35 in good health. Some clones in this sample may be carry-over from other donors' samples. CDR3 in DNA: TGTGCCAGCAGCTTACAGCGGATTAGCTCCTACAATGAGCAGTTCTTC. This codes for CASSLQRISSYNEQFF.